This T cell receptor (beta chain) was captured by sequencing in a study of T-cell memory formation after mild COVID-19. There are a few counts of this clonotype. One entry per CDR3 protein, called by TCRdb with MiXCR from the 5' RACE reads. The sample has approximately 500,000 distinct CDR3 sequences; roughly 23% are singletons. Trimming cost V 10 bases and J 1 base, with 11 bases left between them. This CDR3 is 12 amino acids long. Germline CDR1 and CDR2: LNHDA and SQIVND (reference sequence). The sequence was collected from an adult woman who had mild COVID-19 (a few samples of this study predate the infection). Cell type and time point are not known. The sequenced sample consisted of PBMCs or a T cell subset sorted from them (not recorded which). The J gene is TRBJ2-7, the V gene TRBV19; D is possibly TRBD1 or TRBD2 (5 bases each). The CDR3 region is CATGPTSYEQYF. The CDR3 DNA is TGTGCCACGGGACCGACTTCCTACGAGCAGTACTTC.